One sample yielded the 28 T cell receptor beta chains listed below, sequenced in a study of blood T cell repertoires in COVID-19. Assay: immunoSEQ multiplex PCR; the TCRdb copy retains only in-frame clones and omits some. Of more than 110,000 clones in the sample, 80% to 90% are singletons; the top ten hold 3.5% to 4.5%. Source material: peripheral blood. The receptors come from a woman in her 40s with acute or convalescent COVID-19.

This clone was observed a few times. The CDR3 sequence: CASSPPGDYGYTF. The CDR3 region has the DNA TGTGCCAGCAGTCCACCAGGGGACTATGGCTACACCTTC. The chain is built from TRBV6-5 and TRBJ1-2; D perhaps matches TRBD1 (6 bases). V was trimmed by 5 bases and J by 3 bases, leaving 10 bases between them. CDR1 is MNHEY and CDR2 is SVGAGI in the germline V gene. This CDR3 region has 13 residues.

The chain combines TRBV3-1 (or the pseudogene TRBV3-2) with TRBJ1-3; D uncertain. The germline gives CDR1 LGHDT, CDR2 YNNKEL (reference sequence). V was pared by 2 bases and J by 2 bases, with 7 bases between. This CDR3 spans 14 amino acids. In DNA, the CDR3 is TGTGCCAGCAGCCAAATATTAGCTGGAAACACCATATATTTT. This translates into CASSQILAGNTIYF.

This rearrangement joins TRBV4-3 to TRBJ1-1, with 10 bases that match TRBD1. CDR1 and CDR2 from the germline V gene are LGHNA and YSLEER. The CDR3 spans 15 residues. V lost 1 base and J lost 5; bases outside the gene matches: 4. The CDR3 loop is CASSQVGQGVTEAFF. CDR3 bases: TGCGCCAGCAGCCAAGTAGGACAGGGGGTTACTGAAGCTTTCTTT.

The chain is built from TRBV4-1 and TRBJ1-1; D perhaps matches TRBD1 (5 bases). The ends were cut back, 3 bases at V and 2 bases at J, with 19 bases in the middle. Germline CDR1 MGHRA, CDR2 YSYEKL. This CDR3 region has 17 residues. Here the CDR3 DNA reads TGCGCCAGCAGCCACCACCCGGGCCCTCAGGGAAACACTGAAGCTTTCTTT. Translated: CASSHHPGPQGNTEAFF.

The chain uses TRBV29-1 and TRBJ1-5; TRBD1 matches at 7 bases. CDR3 size: 13 residues. Trimming at V came to 5 bases and at J to 4 bases, leaving 5 bases not matched to a gene. Per germline, CDR1 SQVTM and CDR2 ANQGSEA. The CDR3 DNA reads as TGCAGCGTTTGGCAGGGGGAGAATCAGCCCCAGCATTTT. Its translation is CSVWQGENQPQHF.

The chain couples TRBV4-3 to TRBJ1-4; the D gene is possibly TRBD1 (6 bases). Germline V CDR1 and CDR2: LGHNA, YSLEER. The CDR3 extends over 15 amino acids. With 0 bases removed from V and 10 bases from J, the gap between germline ends came to 15 bases. This CDR3 reads CASSQETGKRGKLFF. DNA of the CDR3: TGCGCCAGCAGCCAAGAAACAGGGAAGAGAGGAAAACTGTTTTTT.

This clone appeared a single time. The chain uses TRBV5-6 and TRBJ1-5, with D possibly matching TRBD1 (6 bases). Germline CDR1 SGHDT, CDR2 YYEEEE. The CDR3 contains 16 residues. Trimming removed 0 bases at V and 0 bases at J, with 10 bases between. The CDR3 region is CASSLGGTFSNQPQHF. The CDR3 nucleotides read TGTGCCAGCAGCTTGGGGGGGACATTTAGCAATCAGCCCCAGCATTTT.

This chain uses TRBV3-1 (or the pseudogene TRBV3-2) with TRBJ1-5, with D possibly being TRBD1 (6 bases). This CDR3 comprises 14 residues. The germline V gene has CDR1 LGHDT and CDR2 YNNKEL (reference sequence). Trimming left V 2 bases short and J 6 bases short, with 11 bases between. The CDR3 sequence is CASSQRGAGQPQHF. DNA for the CDR3: TGTGCCAGCAGCCAACGGGGGGCGGGTCAGCCCCAGCATTTT.

CDR3 nucleotide sequence: TGTGCCAGCCTGGCACAGGCCCGCTCTGGAAACACCATATATTTT. Its protein product is CASLAQARSGNTIYF. The V and J genes are TRBV27 and TRBJ1-3; TRBD1 might be the D (5 bases). V lost 8 bases to trimming and J lost 0 bases, with 14 bases between them. The CDR3 runs 15 residues. CDR1 is MNHEY, CDR2 SMNVEV, per germline (reference sequence).

The rearrangement uses TRBV7-2 and TRBJ2-7, with TRBD1 identical over 8 bases. This CDR3 is 13 amino acids long. CDR1 and CDR2 (germline): SGHTA, FQGNSA. Trimming cost V 8 bases and J 5 bases; bases outside gene matches: 8. CDR3 nucleotides: TGTGCCAGCCGAGGCCAGGGGGCCCACGAGCAGTACTTC. It specifies CASRGQGAHEQYF.

The chain recombines TRBV7-9 with TRBJ1-1; tentative D call: TRBD1 (6 bases). V was cut by 5 bases and J by 1 base, with 14 bases left in between. Looked up from germline, CDR1 is SEHNR and CDR2 is FQNEAQ (reference sequence). This CDR3 region has 15 residues. CDR3 DNA sequence: TGTGCCAGCAGCCTGCTTGGGGGGGCGAACACTGAAGCTTTCTTT. Translated, it gives CASSLLGGANTEAFF.

The chain links TRBV5-5 to TRBJ2-7; 14 positions agree with TRBD2. V gave up 4 bases and J gave up 7 bases; unmatched junction bases: 7. CDR3 length equals 15 residues. Germline V gives CDR1 SGHKS, CDR2 YYEKEE (reference sequence). CDR3 coding DNA: TGTGCCAGCAGCCGGGGGACTAGCGGGAGCAATGAGCAGTACTTC. Amino acid sequence: CASSRGTSGSNEQYF.

The V and J genes are TRBV5-8 and TRBJ1-1; D is perhaps TRBD1 (5 bases). Germline V gene data show CDR1 as SGHTS and CDR2 as YDEGEE. Between the trimmed V and J ends, which lost 4 bases and 2 bases, there was a span of 12 bases. CDR3 length: 14 residues. The CDR3 spells CASSITGANTEAFF. The CDR3 region has the DNA TGTGCCAGCAGCATTACAGGCGCCAACACTGAAGCTTTCTTT.

The rearrangement uses TRBV12-3 or TRBV12-4 and TRBJ1-2, with TRBD1 matching over 9 bases. The CDR3 spans 12 residues. Germline trimming cut 5 bases from V and 12 bases from J; bases unmatched to any gene: 7. CDR3 protein: CASSPDRGLDTF. Written as DNA, the CDR3 is TGTGCCAGCAGTCCGGACAGGGGCTTGGACACCTTC.

The chain links TRBV10-3 to TRBJ1-5, with a weak D call TRBD1 (5 bases). Trimming left V 7 bases short and J 7 bases short, with 14 bases between. In germline, CDR1 is ENHRY, CDR2 SYGVKD. The CDR3 has 13 amino acids. CDR3 residues: CAIMQGSGQPQHF. CDR3 in DNA: TGTGCCATCATGCAGGGATCTGGCCAGCCCCAGCATTTT.

This chain connects TRBV7-3 to TRBJ2-2; D remains unclear. Germline CDR1 SGHTA, CDR2 FQGTGA. V lost 3 bases, J lost 5 bases, and 4 bases lay in between. The CDR3 sequence is 12 residues long. The CDR3 DNA follows: TGTGCCAGCAGCTTTAGTACCGGGGAGCTGTTTTTT. Amino acids: CASSFSTGELFF.

The chain has TRBV19 and TRBJ2-7; maybe TRBD2 (6 bases). This CDR3 region has 14 residues. V shed 8 bases and J shed 1 base, with 15 bases lying between them. CDR1 and CDR2 from the germline V gene are LNHDA and SQIVND (reference sequence). The chain's CDR3 is CASSPGLSSYEQYF. The CDR3 DNA is TGTGCCAGTTCTCCGGGACTCTCTTCCTACGAGCAGTACTTC.

The V and J genes are TRBV30 and TRBJ1-4; D is uncertain. The V end lost 5 bases, the J end lost 4 bases, and 5 bases lay between the germline ends. This CDR3 spans 11 amino acids. In germline, CDR1 is GTSNPN, CDR2 SVGIG (reference sequence). The CDR3 DNA sequence: TGTGCCTGGGGTCTTAATGAAAAACTGTTTTTT. Its protein is CAWGLNEKLFF.

The CDR3 here is CASSTVLDPVYSKSGYTF. CDR3 nucleotide sequence: TGTGCCAGCAGCACTGTTCTAGACCCAGTGTATTCAAAGAGTGGCTACACCTTC. This rearrangement joins TRBV7-9 to TRBJ1-2; no firm D call. CDR3 size: 18 residues. V was shortened by 5 bases and J by 7 bases, with 29 bases between the two germline ends. Germline V gene data show CDR1 as SEHNR and CDR2 as FQNEAQ (reference sequence).

The rearrangement links TRBV30 to TRBJ2-2; TRBD2 is a possible D gene (5 bases). This CDR3 contains 17 residues. Germline CDR1 is GTSNPN and CDR2 is SVGIG (reference sequence). V was cut by 2 bases and J by 1 base, with 17 bases left in between. The CDR3 sequence: CAWSPPGGRGNTGELFF. The CDR3 bases are TGTGCCTGGAGTCCCCCCGGCGGCCGGGGGAACACCGGGGAGCTGTTTTTT.

With regard to this clone: The sample carries other DNA sequences with the same CDR3. The rearrangement links TRBV10-3 to TRBJ2-7; D is unresolved. The CDR3 sequence is 13 residues long. V was shortened by 0 bases and J by 3 bases, with 6 bases between the two germline ends. Germline V gene data show CDR1 as ENHRY and CDR2 as SYGVKD. The CDR3 bases are TGTGCCATCAGTGAGTCGGGCCTCTACGAGCAGTACTTC. Translated: CAISESGLYEQYF.

This sequence joins TRBV19 and TRBJ2-2, with TRBD1 as a possible D gene (6 bases). Germline V CDR1 and CDR2: LNHDA, SQIVND (reference sequence). The CDR3 has 15 amino acids. V was pared by 5 bases and J by 4 bases, with 14 bases between. DNA for the CDR3: TGTGCCAGTAGTGAATCAGGGGTAACCACCGGGGAGCTGTTTTTT. Protein sequence: CASSESGVTTGELFF.

The genes are TRBV11-2 and TRBJ2-1; TRBD2 matches 9 bases. Germline-derived CDR1 and CDR2 are SGHAT and FQNNGV. V lost 5 bases, J lost 9 bases, and 14 bases stayed unmatched. The CDR3 is 16 amino acids. CDR3 DNA sequence: TGTGCCAGCAGCCCCACACGTGGAGCGGGAGGTATTGAGCAGTTCTTC. It yields the protein CASSPTRGAGGIEQFF.

The rearrangement uses TRBV10-1 and TRBJ2-5; D might be TRBD1 (6 bases). Trimming took off 1 base at V and 6 bases at J, with 12 bases between the two ends. The CDR3 has 14 residues. Looked up from germline, CDR1 is WNHNN and CDR2 is SYGVQD (reference sequence). Here the CDR3 DNA reads TGCGCCAGCAGTGAGTGGTACAGGGAGCAGACCCAGTACTTC. Translating gives CASSEWYREQTQYF.

The chain links TRBV6-6 to TRBJ1-5; the D is unclear. Germline-derived CDR1 and CDR2 are MNHNY and SVGAGI (reference sequence). Trimming cost V 2 bases and J 3 bases, with 8 bases left between them. The CDR3 is 14 residues long. CDR3 nucleotides: TGTGCCAGCAGTTACGCAGAATTCAATCAGCCCCAGCATTTT. Protein sequence: CASSYAEFNQPQHF.

The genes are TRBV2 and TRBJ1-4; TRBD1 matches 7 bases. This CDR3 contains 15 residues. Germline CDR1 reads SNHLY; CDR2 reads FYNNEI. Trimming removed 7 bases from V and 2 bases from J; junction bases left unmatched: 7. Here the CDR3 DNA reads TGTGCCAGCAATGGTGAGGGGGCCACTAATGAAAAACTGTTTTTT. Its translation is CASNGEGATNEKLFF. The entire variable domain, with the rest obtained from reference TRBV2 and TRBJ1-4, is as follows: EPEVTQTPSHQVTQMGQEVILRCVPISNHLYFYWYRQILGQKVEFLVSFYNNEISEKSEIFDDQFSVERPDGSNFTLKIRSTKLEDSAMYFCASNGEGATNEKLFFGSGTQLSVL.

CDR3 region: CAWSVHRFASYEQYF. CDR3 DNA sequence: TGTGCCTGGAGTGTACACAGATTCGCTTCCTACGAGCAGTACTTC. The chain has TRBV30 and TRBJ2-7; D is uncertain. Trimming cost V 0 bases and J 1 base, with 13 bases left between them. This CDR3 is 15 amino acids long. Germline CDR1 reads GTSNPN; CDR2 reads SVGIG (reference sequence).

The genes are TRBV28 and TRBJ1-6; TRBD1 agrees at 8 bases. The length of the CDR3 is 15 residues. The germline gives CDR1 MDHEN, CDR2 SYDVKM. V gave up 5 bases and J gave up 9 bases; unmatched junction bases: 9. Written as DNA, the CDR3 is TGTGCCAGCAGTCCCTCCCGACAGGGGAGTTCACCCCTCCACTTT. This codes for CASSPSRQGSSPLHF.